A single TCR beta chain is shown here with its context. The entry originates in a study of T-cell reconstitution after alpha-beta-depleted transplantation in children. Molecular barcoding with unique molecular identifiers was used for the TCRbeta library. TCRdb used MiXCR to reprocess the PCR reads, holding one entry per CDR3 protein. The table includes about 500,000 distinct CDR3 sequences, 30% to 35% detected once. The sequenced sample was PBMCs from the stem cell graft donor, obtained from the stem cell graft. This receptor was taken from a human donor who donated a stem cell graft to a child with aplastic anemia.

The CDR3 loop is CASSLGGGRTYEQYF. CDR3 in DNA: TGTGCCAGCAGCTTGGGGGGGGGACGGACCTACGAGCAGTACTTC. This chain connects TRBV7-2 to TRBJ2-7, with 7 bases identical to TRBD2. CDR1 and CDR2 (germline): SGHTA, FQGNSA. The J segment lost 2 bases and the V segment lost 3 bases, leaving 7 bases of the junction unmatched. The CDR3 contains 15 residues.